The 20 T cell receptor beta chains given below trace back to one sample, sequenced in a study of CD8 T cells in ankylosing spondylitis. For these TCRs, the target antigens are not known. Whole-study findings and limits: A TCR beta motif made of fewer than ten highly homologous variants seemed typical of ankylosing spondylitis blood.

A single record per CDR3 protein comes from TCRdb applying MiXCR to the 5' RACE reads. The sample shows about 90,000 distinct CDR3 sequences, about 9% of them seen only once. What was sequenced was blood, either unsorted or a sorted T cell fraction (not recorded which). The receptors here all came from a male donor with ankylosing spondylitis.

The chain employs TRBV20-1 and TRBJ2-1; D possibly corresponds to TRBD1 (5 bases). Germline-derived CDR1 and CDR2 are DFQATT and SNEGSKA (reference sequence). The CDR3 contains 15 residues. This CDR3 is CSSKGATTWDNEQFF. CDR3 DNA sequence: TGCAGCTCCAAAGGGGCGACCACCTGGGACAATGAGCAGTTCTTC.

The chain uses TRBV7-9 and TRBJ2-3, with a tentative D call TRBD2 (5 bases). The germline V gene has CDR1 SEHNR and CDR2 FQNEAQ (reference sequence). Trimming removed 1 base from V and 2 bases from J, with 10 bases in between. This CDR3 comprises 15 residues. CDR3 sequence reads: CASSLVGVNTDTQYF. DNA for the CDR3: TGTGCCAGCAGCTTAGTCGGGGTAAACACAGATACGCAGTATTTT.

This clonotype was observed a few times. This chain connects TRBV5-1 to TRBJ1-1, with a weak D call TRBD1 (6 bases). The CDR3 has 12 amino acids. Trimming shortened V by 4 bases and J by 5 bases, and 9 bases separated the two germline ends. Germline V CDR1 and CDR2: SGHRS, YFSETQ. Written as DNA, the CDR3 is TGCGCCAGCAGCCCCCAGGGGACTGAAGCTTTCTTT. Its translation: CASSPQGTEAFF. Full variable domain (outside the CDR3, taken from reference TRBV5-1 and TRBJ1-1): KAGVTQTPRYLIKTRGQQVTLSCSPISGHRSVSWYQQTPGQGLQFLFEYFSETQRNKGNFPGRFSGRQFSNSRSEMNVSTLELGDSALYLCASSPQGTEAFFGQGTRLTVV.

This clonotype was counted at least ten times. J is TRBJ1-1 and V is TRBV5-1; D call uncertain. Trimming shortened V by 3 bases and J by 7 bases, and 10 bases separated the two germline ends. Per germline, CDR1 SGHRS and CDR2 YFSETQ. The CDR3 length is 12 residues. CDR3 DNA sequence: TGCGCCAGCAGCTCGACCGGAGTTGAAGCTTTCTTT. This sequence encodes CASSSTGVEAFF.

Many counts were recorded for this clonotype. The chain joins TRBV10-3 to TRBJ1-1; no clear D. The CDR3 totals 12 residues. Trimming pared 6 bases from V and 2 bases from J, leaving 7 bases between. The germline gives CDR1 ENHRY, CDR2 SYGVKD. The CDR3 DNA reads TGTGCCATCAGGTCTACCAACACTGAAGCTTTCTTT. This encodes CAIRSTNTEAFF.

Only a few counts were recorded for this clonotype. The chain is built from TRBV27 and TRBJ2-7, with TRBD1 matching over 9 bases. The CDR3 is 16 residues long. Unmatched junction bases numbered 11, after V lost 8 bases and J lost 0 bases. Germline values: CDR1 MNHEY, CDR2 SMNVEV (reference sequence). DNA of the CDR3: TGTGCCAGCCGGGGCGGGACAGGGCACTTCTCCTACGAGCAGTACTTC. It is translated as CASRGGTGHFSYEQYF.

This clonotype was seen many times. The CDR3 spells CASSQDLASGSPDTQYF. The CDR3 bases are TGTGCCAGCAGCCAAGATCTCGCTAGCGGGAGTCCAGATACGCAGTATTTT. This chain links TRBV4-2 with TRBJ2-3, with 10 bases matching TRBD2. The J segment lost 4 bases and the V segment lost 0 bases, leaving 7 bases of the junction unmatched. Germline values: CDR1 LGHNA, CDR2 YNFKEQ. This CDR3 has 17 residues.

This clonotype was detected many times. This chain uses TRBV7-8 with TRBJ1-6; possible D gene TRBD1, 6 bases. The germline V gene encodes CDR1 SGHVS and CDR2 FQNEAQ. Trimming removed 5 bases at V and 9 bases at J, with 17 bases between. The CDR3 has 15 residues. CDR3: CASSPLQQGGSPLHF. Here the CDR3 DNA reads TGTGCCAGCAGCCCCTTACAACAGGGCGGTTCACCCCTCCACTTT.

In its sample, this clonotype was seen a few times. CDR3 DNA: TGCAGTGCTAGAGAAGGGGGGTTCAATCAGCCCCAGCATTTT. Translation gives CSAREGGFNQPQHF. The rearrangement links TRBV20-1 to TRBJ1-5; D is perhaps TRBD1 (6 bases). V shed 0 bases and J shed 3 bases, with 9 bases lying between them. Germline CDR1 and CDR2: DFQATT and SNEGSKA (reference sequence). The CDR3 length is 14 residues.

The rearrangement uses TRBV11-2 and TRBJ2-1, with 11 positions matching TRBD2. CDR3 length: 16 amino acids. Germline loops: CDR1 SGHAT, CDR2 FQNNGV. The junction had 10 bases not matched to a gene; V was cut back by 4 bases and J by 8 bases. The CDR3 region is CASSSRPSGRLDEQFF. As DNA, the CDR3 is TGTGCCAGCAGCTCACGCCCTAGCGGGAGGTTGGATGAGCAGTTCTTC. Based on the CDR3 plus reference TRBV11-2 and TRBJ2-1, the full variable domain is EAGVAQSPRYKIIEKRQSVAFWCNPISGHATLYWYQQILGQGPKLLIQFQNNGVVDDSQLPKDRFSAERLKGVDSTLKIQPAKLEDSAVYLCASSSRPSGRLDEQFFGPGTRLTVL.

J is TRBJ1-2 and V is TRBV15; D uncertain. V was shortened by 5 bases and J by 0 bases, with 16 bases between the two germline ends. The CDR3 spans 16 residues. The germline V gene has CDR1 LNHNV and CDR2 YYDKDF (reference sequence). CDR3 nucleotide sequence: TGTGCCACCAGCGGTAGAGGTCCAGATTCTAACTATGGCTACACCTTC. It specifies CATSGRGPDSNYGYTF.

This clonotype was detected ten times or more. CDR3 in DNA: TGTGCCAGCAGTGAATTTAGCGGGGAGCAGTACTTC. Translating gives CASSEFSGEQYF. The rearrangement uses TRBV25-1 and TRBJ2-7; 7 bases line up with TRBD2. Looked up from germline, CDR1 is MGHDK and CDR2 is SYGVNS. CDR3 length: 12 amino acids. V shed 1 base, J shed 7 bases, and the junction held 1 base outside the gene matches.

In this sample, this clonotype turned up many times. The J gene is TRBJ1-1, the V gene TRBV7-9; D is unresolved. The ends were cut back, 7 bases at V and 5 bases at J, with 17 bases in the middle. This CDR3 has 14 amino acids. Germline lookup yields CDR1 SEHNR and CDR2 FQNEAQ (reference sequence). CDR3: CASTLFTGATEAFF. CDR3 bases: TGTGCCAGCACCCTCTTCACCGGTGCGACTGAAGCTTTCTTT.

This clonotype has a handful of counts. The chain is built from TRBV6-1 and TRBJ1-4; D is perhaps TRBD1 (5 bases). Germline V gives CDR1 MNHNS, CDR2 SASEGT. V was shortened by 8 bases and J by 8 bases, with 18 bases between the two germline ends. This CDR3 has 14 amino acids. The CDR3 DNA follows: TGTGCCAGCCACCGGGGCACCCGGGACGAAAAACTGTTTTTT. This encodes CASHRGTRDEKLFF.

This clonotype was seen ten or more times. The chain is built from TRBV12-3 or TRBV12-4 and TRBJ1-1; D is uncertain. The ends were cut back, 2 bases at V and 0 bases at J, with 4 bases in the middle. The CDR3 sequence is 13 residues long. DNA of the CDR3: TGTGCCAGCAGTTTACTAGTGAACACTGAAGCTTTCTTT. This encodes CASSLLVNTEAFF.

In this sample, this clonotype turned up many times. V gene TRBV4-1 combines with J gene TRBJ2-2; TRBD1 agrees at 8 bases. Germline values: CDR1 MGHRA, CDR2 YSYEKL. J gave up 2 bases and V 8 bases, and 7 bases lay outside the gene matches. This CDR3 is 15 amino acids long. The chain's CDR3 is CASATGTGNTGELFF. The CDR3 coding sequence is TGCGCCAGCGCTACCGGGACAGGAAACACCGGGGAGCTGTTTTTT.

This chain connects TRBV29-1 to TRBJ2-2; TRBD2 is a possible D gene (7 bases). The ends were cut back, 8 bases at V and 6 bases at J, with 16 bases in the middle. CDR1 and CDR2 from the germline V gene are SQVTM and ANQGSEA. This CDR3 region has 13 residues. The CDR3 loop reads CSSRGADAGELFF. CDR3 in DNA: TGCAGCTCCCGGGGGGCAGACGCCGGGGAGCTGTTTTTT.

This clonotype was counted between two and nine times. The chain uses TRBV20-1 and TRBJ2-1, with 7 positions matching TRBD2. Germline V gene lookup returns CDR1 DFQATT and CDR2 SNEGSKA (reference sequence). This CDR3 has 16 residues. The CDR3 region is CSIPEPGLAVYNEQFF. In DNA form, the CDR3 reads TGCAGCATTCCTGAGCCCGGGCTAGCGGTTTACAATGAGCAGTTCTTC.

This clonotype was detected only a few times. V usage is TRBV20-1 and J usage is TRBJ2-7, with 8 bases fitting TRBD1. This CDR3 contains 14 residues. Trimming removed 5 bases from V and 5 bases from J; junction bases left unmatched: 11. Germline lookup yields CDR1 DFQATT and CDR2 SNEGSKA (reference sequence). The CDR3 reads CSAPDRDSGDEQYF. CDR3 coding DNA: TGCAGTGCTCCGGACAGGGATTCCGGCGACGAGCAGTACTTC.

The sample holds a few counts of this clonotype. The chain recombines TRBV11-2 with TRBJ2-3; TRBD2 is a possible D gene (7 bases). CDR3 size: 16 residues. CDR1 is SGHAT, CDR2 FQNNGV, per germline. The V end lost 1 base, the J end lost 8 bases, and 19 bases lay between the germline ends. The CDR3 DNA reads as TGTGCCAGCAGCTTAGTGAATGCGGGGGCCCCCGGTACGCAGTATTTT. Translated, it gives CASSLVNAGAPGTQYF.